This T cell receptor (beta chain) is from a study of Ad26.COV2.S vaccination and SARS-CoV-2 variants. Study-level information: A COV1001 Ad26.COV2.S trial-arm participant provided the sample. In the study, Ad26.COV2.S was injected intramuscularly once, or twice 56 days apart.

Treatment specified: roughly 18 received Ad26.COV2.S at low or high dose, single or two shots; 5 received placebo; per-sample allocation not given. Day 63 following the first vaccine or placebo injection was when the samples were taken. The shot given was an Ad26 vector that makes Wuhan-strain SARS-CoV-2 spike. Data came from immunoSEQ multiplex PCR; TCRdb stores just in-frame clones and leaves some out. The table records roughly 510,000 clones, around 88% of them present only once. V dropped 6 bases and J dropped 3 bases, with 12 bases sitting between them. The CDR3 contains 13 residues. Per the germline V gene, CDR1 is MNHEY and CDR2 is SMNVEV (reference sequence).

The starting material was peripheral blood, obtained in a trial of Ad26.COV2.S vaccine versus placebo. The receptor was isolated from a person aged 18-65 years who received the Ad26.COV2.S COVID-19 vaccine or a placebo. The rearrangement links TRBV27 to TRBJ2-7, with D uncertain. The CDR3 here is CASSRVLDYEQYF. The CDR3 coding sequence is TGTGCCAGCAGCCGGGTCCTAGACTACGAGCAGTACTTC.